The 29 T cell receptor beta chains reported below all come from one sample, sequenced in a study of Ad26.COV2.S vaccination and SARS-CoV-2 variants. Assay used: immunoSEQ multiplex PCR; TCRdb lists only in-frame clones, some missing. Seen here are over 110,000 clones, 80% to 90% observed once, and the top ten hold approximately 5%. The source material was peripheral blood, sampled after recovery from COVID-19. The receptor source for this set is a human donor who had recovered from COVID-19.

The J gene is TRBJ2-2, the V gene TRBV2, with D uncertain. Trimming shortened V by 7 bases and J by 0 bases, and 12 bases separated the two germline ends. Germline loops: CDR1 SNHLY, CDR2 FYNNEI. The CDR3 is 15 residues long. The CDR3 spells CASKIGSSNTGELFF. CDR3 bases: TGTGCCAGCAAGATAGGGTCATCGAACACCGGGGAGCTGTTTTTT.

The CDR3 DNA reads as TGTGCCAGCAGCGCGGACTCCCGAAGCACTGAAGCTTTCTTT. It is translated as CASSADSRSTEAFF. The chain couples TRBV7-9 to TRBJ1-1; no reliable D call. Trimming pared 5 bases from V and 4 bases from J, leaving 14 bases between. The V gene's germline CDR1 is SEHNR and CDR2 FQNEAQ (reference sequence). This CDR3 has 14 residues.

This chain links TRBV9 with TRBJ1-2; perhaps TRBD1 as D (6 bases). The CDR3 is made up of 15 amino acids. Germline V CDR1 and CDR2: SGDLS, YYNGEE. Trimming left V 3 bases short and J 4 bases short, with 16 bases between. This chain's CDR3 is CASSAGATELYGYTF. The CDR3 DNA follows: TGTGCCAGCAGCGCGGGGGCGACAGAACTCTATGGCTACACCTTC.

As regards this clone: This sample includes further DNA sequences coding for the same CDR3. The chain links TRBV9 to TRBJ2-1, with 12 bases identical to TRBD1. The germline gives CDR1 SGDLS, CDR2 YYNGEE. The CDR3 has 16 residues. Unmatched junction bases numbered 7, after V lost 0 bases and J lost 9 bases. The CDR3, as DNA: TGTGCCAGCAGCGTAGCTTTGGGACAGGGGGCGGGTGAGCAGTTCTTC. It codes for CASSVALGQGAGEQFF.

This sequence joins TRBV27 and TRBJ1-1; the D is unclear. The CDR3 contains 13 residues. CDR1 MNHEY and CDR2 SMNVEV come from the germline V gene (reference sequence). V was shortened by 8 bases and J by 8 bases, with 18 bases between the two germline ends. CDR3 loop: CASGFSLEAEAFF. CDR3 nucleotides: TGTGCCAGCGGGTTTAGTTTGGAGGCCGAAGCTTTCTTT.

This clone was recorded a few times. The gene calls are TRBV28 and TRBJ1-6; D is ambiguous. Between the trimmed V and J ends, which lost 3 bases and 9 bases, there was a span of 6 bases. CDR1 is MDHEN and CDR2 is SYDVKM in the germline V gene. The CDR3 is 12 amino acids. The CDR3 DNA reads as TGTGCCAGCAGTTTTGGGAGTTCACCCCTCCACTTT. Protein: CASSFGSSPLHF.

The genes are TRBV30 and TRBJ2-1; tentatively, D is TRBD1 (5 bases). CDR1 and CDR2 from the germline V gene are GTSNPN and SVGIG (reference sequence). V dropped 7 bases and J dropped 9 bases, with 16 bases sitting between them. The CDR3 covers 12 residues. Written as DNA, the CDR3 is TGTGCCTCCTCCAGGGAATTCGGTGAGCAGTTCTTC. This translates into CASSREFGEQFF.

This clone has only one observation. The V gene is TRBV4-3, the J gene TRBJ2-1; D call uncertain. V was shortened by 4 bases and J by 0 bases, with 10 bases between the two germline ends. The CDR3 length is 15 residues. Germline CDR1 and CDR2: LGHNA and YSLEER. As DNA, the CDR3 is TGCGCCAGCAGCCGCCGGGTAAGCTCCTACAATGAGCAGTTCTTC. Its protein product is CASSRRVSSYNEQFF.

The rearrangement links TRBV28 to TRBJ1-2; D is unresolved. V was cut by 6 bases and J by 3 bases, with 11 bases left in between. Germline V gene sequence: CDR1 MDHEN, CDR2 SYDVKM. The length of the CDR3 is 13 residues. This chain's CDR3 is CASRTDGYYGYTF. The CDR3 DNA is TGTGCCAGCAGAACGGACGGGTACTATGGCTACACCTTC.

This clone has just one count. The chain carries TRBV28 and TRBJ2-5; D unresolved. The V end was cut by 3 bases, the J end by 1 base, with 12 bases between. The CDR3 is 15 residues long. The V gene's germline CDR1 is MDHEN and CDR2 SYDVKM. The CDR3 here is CASSFRQARQETQYF. CDR3 DNA: TGTGCCAGCAGTTTTCGGCAGGCCCGCCAAGAGACCCAGTACTTC. The full variable domain, its missing parts supplied by reference TRBV28 and TRBJ2-5, is DVKVTQSSRYLVKRTGEKVFLECVQDMDHENMFWYRQDPGLGLRLIYFSYDVKMKEKGDIPEGYSVSREKKERFSLILESASTNQTSMYLCASSFRQARQETQYFGPGTRLLVL.

This sequence joins TRBV5-5 and TRBJ1-6; D call uncertain. CDR3 length: 14 residues. V gave up 0 bases and J gave up 7 bases, with 8 bases separating them. In germline, CDR1 is SGHKS, CDR2 YYEKEE (reference sequence). The CDR3 DNA reads as TGTGCCAGCAGCTTGGTGTCAGGCAATTCACCCCTCCACTTT. This gives the protein CASSLVSGNSPLHF.

The V and J genes are TRBV11-3 and TRBJ2-3; 8 nucleotides agree with TRBD1. Germline assignment: CDR1 SGHNT and CDR2 YENEEA. The CDR3 has 14 amino acids. V gave up 5 bases and J gave up 5 bases; unmatched junction bases: 6. The CDR3 DNA reads as TGTGCCAGCAGCAAACAGGGGGTTAAAGATACGCAGTATTTT. This encodes CASSKQGVKDTQYF.

This clone occurred once. The chain joins TRBV30 to TRBJ1-2, with D uncertain. The CDR3 runs to 16 residues. V shed 3 bases and J shed 1 base, with 18 bases lying between them. Per germline, CDR1 GTSNPN and CDR2 SVGIG (reference sequence). This CDR3 reads CAWRWLYVRSNYGYTF. In nucleotides, the CDR3 is TGTGCCTGGAGATGGCTTTACGTGAGAAGTAACTATGGCTACACCTTC.

CDR3 nucleotide sequence: TGTGCCACCAGTGATTCTCGACAGGGACTGACTGAAGCTTTCTTT. Amino acid sequence: CATSDSRQGLTEAFF. V gene TRBV24-1 combines with J gene TRBJ1-1, with 7 bases lining up with TRBD1. There are 15 residues in the CDR3. Per germline, CDR1 KGHDR and CDR2 SFDVKD. Trimming removed 2 bases from V and 5 bases from J; junction bases left unmatched: 7.

The rearrangement links TRBV3-1 (or the pseudogene TRBV3-2) to TRBJ2-5, with D perhaps given as TRBD1 or TRBD2 (5 bases each). The CDR3 spans 15 residues. V was shortened by 4 bases and J by 1 base, with 13 bases between the two germline ends. The V gene's germline CDR1 is LGHDT and CDR2 YNNKEL (reference sequence). DNA for the CDR3: TGTGCCAGCAGCCGAGATCATGGGGGCCAAGAGACCCAGTACTTC. Translation gives CASSRDHGGQETQYF.

The DNA of the CDR3 is TGTGCCAGCAGCCGACAGGGCGTAGATACGCAGTATTTT. Residues: CASSRQGVDTQYF. V usage is TRBV3-1 (or the pseudogene TRBV3-2) and J usage is TRBJ2-3, with 7 positions matching TRBD1. The CDR3 runs 13 residues. CDR1 and CDR2 from the germline V gene are LGHDT and YNNKEL (reference sequence). After removal of 4 bases from V and 5 bases from J, the junction contained 3 bases not matched to a gene.

The chain is built from TRBV13 and TRBJ2-6, with TRBD1 identical over 9 bases. The CDR3 spans 16 residues. V was clipped by 6 bases and J by 2 bases; unmatched bases: 5. The germline gives CDR1 PRHDT, CDR2 FYEKMQ (reference sequence). The CDR3 DNA reads TGTGCCAGCAGGGGACAGGGAATAGCTGGGGCCAACGTCCTGACTTTC. This sequence encodes CASRGQGIAGANVLTF.

The chain couples TRBV7-2 to TRBJ2-1, with D possibly matching TRBD1 (5 bases). The CDR3 contains 13 residues. Between the trimmed V and J ends, which lost 5 bases and 9 bases, there was a span of 14 bases. The germline V gene encodes CDR1 SGHTA and CDR2 FQGNSA. The chain's CDR3 is CASSPHRQSEQFF. The CDR3 DNA sequence: TGTGCCAGCAGCCCCCACAGGCAAAGTGAGCAGTTCTTC.

This sequence joins TRBV2 and TRBJ2-3; the D gene is possibly TRBD2 (5 bases). Germline CDR1 reads SNHLY; CDR2 reads FYNNEI. With 10 bases removed from V and 2 bases from J, the gap between germline ends came to 13 bases. CDR3 length: 13 amino acids. CDR3 in amino acids: CAKGLTSTDTQYF. CDR3 nucleotides: TGTGCCAAAGGACTGACTTCCACAGATACGCAGTATTTT.

This chain connects TRBV29-1 to TRBJ1-2; no definite D call. This CDR3 is built from 16 residues. CDR1 is SQVTM, CDR2 ANQGSEA, per germline. V was pared by 0 bases and J by 0 bases, with 14 bases between. This CDR3 reads CSVEDTNLGTNYGYTF. The CDR3 DNA sequence: TGCAGCGTTGAAGATACCAATCTGGGGACTAACTATGGCTACACCTTC.

The chain couples TRBV24-1 to TRBJ1-5, with D possibly being TRBD1 (5 bases). Germline lookup yields CDR1 KGHDR and CDR2 SFDVKD. The V end was cut by 7 bases, the J end by 7 bases, with 13 bases between. The CDR3 is 13 residues long. The CDR3 reads CATSPGARQPQHF. The CDR3 region has the DNA TGTGCCACCAGCCCTGGGGCAAGGCAGCCCCAGCATTTT.

In this sample, this clone turned up once. J is TRBJ2-2 and V is TRBV11-2; D uncertain. Germline CDR1 reads SGHAT; CDR2 reads FQNNGV. The CDR3 totals 14 residues. The V gene lost 2 bases and the J gene lost 7 bases, with 11 bases spanning the gap. CDR3 coding DNA: TGTGCCAGCAGCTTAAATCCTCCGGTCGGGGAGCTGTTTTTT. It yields the protein CASSLNPPVGELFF.

The chain uses TRBV30 and TRBJ2-7; 7 bases agree with TRBD1. V was clipped by 1 base and J by 10 bases; unmatched bases: 25. This CDR3 region has 18 residues. CDR1 GTSNPN and CDR2 SVGIG come from the germline V gene (reference sequence). The CDR3 region has the DNA TGTGCCTGGAGTGCGTTCACAGGGGTATCCTACGAGGGGATAGTCCAGTACTTC. Translated, it gives CAWSAFTGVSYEGIVQYF. Full variable domain (remainder filled in from reference TRBV30 and TRBJ2-7): SQTIHQWPATLVQPVGSPLSLECTVEGTSNPNLYWYRQAAGRGLQLLFYSVGIGQISSEVPQNLSASRPQDRQFILSSKKLLLSDSGFYLCAWSAFTGVSYEGIVQYFGPGTRLTVT.

The CDR3 here is CASSVDGGAREQFF. DNA for the CDR3: TGTGCCAGCAGCGTAGACGGGGGGGCCCGTGAGCAGTTCTTC. The V gene is TRBV9, the J gene TRBJ2-1, with 8 nucleotides matching TRBD2. Losses at the gene ends were 0 bases for V and 9 bases for J; bases not matched to a gene: 5. The CDR3 is made up of 14 amino acids. CDR1 is SGDLS and CDR2 is YYNGEE in the germline V gene.

The CDR3 nucleotides read TGTGCCAGCAATAGCGGGGGGGCCGCGGCGTACACAGATACGCAGTATTTT. Translating it yields CASNSGGAAAYTDTQYF. The genes are TRBV27 and TRBJ2-3; the match to TRBD2 covers 11 bases. Unmatched junction bases numbered 11, after V lost 7 bases and J lost 2 bases. This CDR3 region has 17 residues. Germline-derived CDR1 and CDR2 are MNHEY and SMNVEV (reference sequence).

This chain uses TRBV28 with TRBJ2-1; 9 nucleotides align to TRBD1. J was trimmed by 15 bases and V by 2 bases; bases with no gene match: 5. Germline loops: CDR1 MDHEN, CDR2 SYDVKM. CDR3 length: 12 amino acids. CDR3 residues: CASSLSGTGPFF. The CDR3 nucleotides read TGTGCCAGCAGTTTAAGTGGGACAGGGCCGTTCTTC.

The CDR3: CASSPEGGYQPQHF. The CDR3 DNA reads as TGCGCCAGCAGCCCAGAGGGAGGTTATCAGCCCCAGCATTTT. The chain employs TRBV5-1 and TRBJ1-5; D unresolved. Trimming shortened V by 4 bases and J by 5 bases, and 13 bases separated the two germline ends. The germline V gene encodes CDR1 SGHRS and CDR2 YFSETQ. The length of the CDR3 is 14 residues.

V is TRBV3-1 (or the pseudogene TRBV3-2) and J is TRBJ2-6; 7 bases are shared with TRBD2. The CDR3 has 19 residues. The germline V gene has CDR1 LGHDT and CDR2 YNNKEL (reference sequence). V shed 0 bases, J shed 0 bases, and the junction held 8 bases outside the gene matches. In DNA form, the CDR3 reads TGTGCCAGCAGCCAAGATATTCTAGCGGCCAACTCTGGGGCCAACGTCCTGACTTTC. Its translation is CASSQDILAANSGANVLTF.

The chain joins TRBV28 to TRBJ1-1; D might be TRBD1 (5 bases). This CDR3 contains 12 residues. CDR1 is MDHEN and CDR2 is SYDVKM in the germline V gene. Trimming removed 8 bases from V and 4 bases from J, with 11 bases in between. This CDR3 is CASGGGITEAFF. The CDR3, as DNA: TGTGCCAGCGGCGGGGGGATCACTGAAGCTTTCTTT.